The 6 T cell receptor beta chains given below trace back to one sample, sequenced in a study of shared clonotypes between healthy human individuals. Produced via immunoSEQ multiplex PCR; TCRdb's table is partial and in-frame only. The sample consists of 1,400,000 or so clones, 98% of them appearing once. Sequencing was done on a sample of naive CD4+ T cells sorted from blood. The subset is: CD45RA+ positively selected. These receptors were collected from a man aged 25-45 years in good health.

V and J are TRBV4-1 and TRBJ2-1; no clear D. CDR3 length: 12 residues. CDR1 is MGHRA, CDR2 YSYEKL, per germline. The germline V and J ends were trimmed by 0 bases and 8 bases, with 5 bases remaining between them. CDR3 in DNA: TGCGCCAGCAGCCAAGAGCTCGATGAGCAGTTCTTC. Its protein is CASSQELDEQFF.

The CDR3 bases are TGCGCCAGCAGCCAACCAGGGGGTGGCTACACCTTC. Its protein is CASSQPGGGYTF. The gene calls are TRBV4-3 and TRBJ1-2, with TRBD1 matching over 7 bases. There are 12 residues in the CDR3. J gave up 7 bases and V 2 bases, and 1 base lay outside the gene matches. Germline CDR1 and CDR2: LGHNA and YSLEER.

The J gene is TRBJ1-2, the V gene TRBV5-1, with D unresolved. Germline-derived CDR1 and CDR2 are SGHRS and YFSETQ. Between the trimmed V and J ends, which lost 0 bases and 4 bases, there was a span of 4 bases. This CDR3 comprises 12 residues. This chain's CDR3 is CASSLGGYGYTF. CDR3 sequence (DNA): TGCGCCAGCAGCTTGGGGGGCTATGGCTACACCTTC.

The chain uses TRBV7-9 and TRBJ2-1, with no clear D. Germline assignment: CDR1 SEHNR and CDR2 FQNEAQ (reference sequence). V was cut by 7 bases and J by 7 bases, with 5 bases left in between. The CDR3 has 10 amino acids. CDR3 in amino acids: CASIGNEQFF. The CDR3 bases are TGTGCCAGCATTGGGAATGAGCAGTTCTTC. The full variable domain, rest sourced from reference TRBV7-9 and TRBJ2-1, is DTGVSQNPRHKITKRGQNVTFRCDPISEHNRLYWYRQTLGQGPEFLTYFQNEAQLEKSRLLSDRFSAERPKGSFSTLEIQRTEQGDSAMYLCASIGNEQFFGPGTRLTVL.

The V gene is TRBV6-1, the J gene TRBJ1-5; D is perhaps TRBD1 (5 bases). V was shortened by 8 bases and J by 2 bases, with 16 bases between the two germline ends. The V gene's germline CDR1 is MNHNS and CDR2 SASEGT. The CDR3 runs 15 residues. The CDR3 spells CASESAAGGNQPQHF. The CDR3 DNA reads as TGTGCCAGCGAGTCGGCTGCGGGGGGCAATCAGCCCCAGCATTTT.

This CDR3 is CASSSAAGVYEQYF. The DNA of the CDR3 is TGCGCCAGCAGCTCGGCGGCGGGGGTTTACGAGCAGTACTTC. This chain uses TRBV5-1 with TRBJ2-7; 7 bases match TRBD2. Germline-derived CDR1 and CDR2 are SGHRS and YFSETQ. CDR3 length: 14 amino acids. V shed 3 bases, J shed 4 bases, and the junction held 7 bases outside the gene matches.